The 17 T cell receptor beta chains listed next were all sequenced from one sample in a study of blood T cell repertoires in COVID-19. Profiling relied on immunoSEQ multiplex PCR, and the TCRdb table lists in-frame clones only, not all of them. The table has around 60,000 clones, over 75% seen once. What was sequenced was peripheral blood. The source of these receptors is a man in his 60s with acute or convalescent COVID-19.

This clone has a handful of counts. Here the CDR3 reads CASSLGLWADTQYF. The CDR3 DNA is TGTGCCAGCAGCTTGGGCCTTTGGGCGGATACGCAGTATTTT. The chain combines TRBV5-5 with TRBJ2-3; D is unresolved. Trimming took off 0 bases at V and 6 bases at J, with 11 bases between the two ends. The CDR3 covers 14 residues. CDR1 SGHKS and CDR2 YYEKEE come from the germline V gene (reference sequence).

CDR3 sequence (DNA): TGTGCCAGCAGTTTTGGGACAGGGGTAGAGACCCAGTACTTC. The encoded protein is CASSFGTGVETQYF. The V and J genes are TRBV27 and TRBJ2-5; 10 bases align to TRBD1. Germline V lookup: CDR1 MNHEY, CDR2 SMNVEV (reference sequence). The CDR3 covers 14 residues. The ends lost 3 bases at V and 4 bases at J; junction bases unmatched: 2.

This clone was detected only a few times. The rearrangement links TRBV18 to TRBJ1-6; the D gene is possibly TRBD1 (6 bases). Germline assignment: CDR1 KGHSH and CDR2 LQKENI. The CDR3 length is 15 residues. The ends were cut back, 6 bases at V and 10 bases at J, with 19 bases in the middle. The CDR3 DNA reads TGTGCCAGCTCCGACCAGTGGGGGCAGGGGTCACCCCTCCACTTT. It yields the protein CASSDQWGQGSPLHF.

This clone has only a few counts. The chain couples TRBV19 to TRBJ2-5; perhaps TRBD1 as D (5 bases). Germline lookup yields CDR1 LNHDA and CDR2 SQIVND (reference sequence). This CDR3 spans 13 amino acids. V was trimmed by 5 bases and J by 7 bases, leaving 14 bases between them. The DNA for the CDR3 is TGTGCCAGTAGTCCTTTGGGGCCAGGGACCCAGTACTTC. The encoded protein is CASSPLGPGTQYF.

The chain links TRBV7-6 to TRBJ2-1; 12 bases align to TRBD2. The CDR3 sequence is 17 residues long. V was clipped by 5 bases and J by 0 bases; unmatched bases: 5. Germline V gene data show CDR1 as SGHVS and CDR2 as FNYEAQ. CDR3 protein: CASSPGLAGFSYNEQFF. Here the CDR3 DNA reads TGTGCCAGCAGCCCAGGACTAGCGGGGTTCTCCTACAATGAGCAGTTCTTC.

The rearrangement uses TRBV7-2 and TRBJ2-1, with 7 bases identical to TRBD2. V was clipped by 5 bases and J by 15 bases; unmatched bases: 13. The CDR3 sequence is 13 residues long. Germline V gives CDR1 SGHTA, CDR2 FQGNSA. The CDR3 region has the DNA TGTGCCAGCAGCCCAAGACTAGCAGTTGGTCGGTTCTTC. It yields the protein CASSPRLAVGRFF.

This clone occurred once. The rearrangement joins TRBV3-1 (or the pseudogene TRBV3-2) to TRBJ1-6, with 11 nucleotides matching TRBD1. CDR1 LGHDT and CDR2 YNNKEL come from the germline V gene (reference sequence). The CDR3 covers 16 residues. V shed 4 bases, J shed 7 bases, and the junction held 6 bases outside the gene matches. The CDR3 coding sequence is TGTGCCAGCAGCCGGGGACAGGGGGAGGGCAATTCACCCCTCCACTTT. Translating gives CASSRGQGEGNSPLHF.

This chain joins TRBV13 and TRBJ2-7; TRBD1 matches at 9 bases. Germline-derived CDR1 and CDR2 are PRHDT and FYEKMQ (reference sequence). Germline trimming cut 1 base from V and 5 bases from J; bases unmatched to any gene: 9. This CDR3 has 16 residues. CDR3 sequence: CASSLALGQGTNEQYF. CDR3 DNA sequence: TGTGCCAGCAGCTTAGCCCTGGGACAGGGAACCAACGAGCAGTACTTC. The full variable domain, completed using reference TRBV13 and TRBJ2-7, is AAGVIQSPRHLIKEKRETATLKCYPIPRHDTVYWYQQGPGQDPQFLISFYEKMQSDKGSIPDRFSAQQFSDYHSELNMSSLELGDSALYFCASSLALGQGTNEQYFGPGTRLTVT.

This chain uses TRBV20-1 with TRBJ2-5; 7 nucleotides line up with TRBD2. Looked up from germline, CDR1 is DFQATT and CDR2 is SNEGSKA (reference sequence). The J segment lost 3 bases and the V segment lost 7 bases, leaving 2 bases of the junction unmatched. This CDR3 is 11 amino acids long. CDR3: CSEAGEETQYF. CDR3 DNA: TGCAGTGAGGCGGGGGAAGAGACCCAGTACTTC.

This clone was picked up a small number of times. The chain is built from TRBV6-5 and TRBJ2-7, with D hard to call. The V end lost 2 bases, the J end lost 2 bases, and 4 bases lay between the germline ends. This CDR3 contains 12 residues. CDR1 is MNHEY and CDR2 is SVGAGI in the germline V gene. The CDR3, as DNA: TGTGCCAGCAGTTACGGCCCCTACGAGCAGTACTTC. Protein sequence: CASSYGPYEQYF.

CDR3 sequence reads: CASDNRENTEAFF. In nucleotides, the CDR3 is TGTGCCAGTGACAACAGGGAAAACACTGAAGCTTTCTTT. The chain links TRBV12-3 or TRBV12-4 to TRBJ1-1, with D possibly TRBD1 on 6 matching bases. Trimming cost V 9 bases and J 2 bases, with 13 bases left between them. CDR3 length equals 13 residues.

This clone has more than one count but fewer than ten. The genes are TRBV6-5 and TRBJ2-2, with D possibly TRBD2 on 6 matching bases. Trimming left V 6 bases short and J 7 bases short, with 15 bases between. The CDR3 has 14 residues. Per germline, CDR1 MNHEY and CDR2 SVGAGI. The CDR3 bases are TGTGCCAGCAGAGTAGGACTACCTAACGGGGAGCTGTTTTTT. Translating it yields CASRVGLPNGELFF.

The rearrangement uses TRBV24-1 and TRBJ2-2; the D gene is possibly TRBD2 (5 bases). The CDR3 runs to 15 residues. V gave up 4 bases and J gave up 5 bases, with 13 bases separating them. The germline gives CDR1 KGHDR, CDR2 SFDVKD. CDR3 protein: CATSDQRTVTGELFF. The CDR3 DNA reads TGTGCCACCAGTGACCAGCGGACGGTGACCGGGGAGCTGTTTTTT.

This clone occurred once. The chain is built from TRBV25-1 and TRBJ2-3; D is perhaps TRBD1 (5 bases). The germline CDR1 and CDR2 sequences are MGHDK and SYGVNS. Trimming cost V 2 bases and J 2 bases, with 11 bases left between them. This CDR3 has 15 amino acids. The CDR3 is CASSEESGYTDTQYF. The CDR3 coding sequence is TGTGCCAGCAGTGAAGAGTCAGGGTACACAGATACGCAGTATTTT.

The gene calls are TRBV23-1 and TRBJ1-3; D perhaps matches TRBD1 (5 bases). TRBV23-1 is given ORF status, its function remaining uncertain. V shed 2 bases and J shed 4 bases, with 9 bases lying between them. There are 14 residues in the CDR3. CDR3 in DNA: TGCGCCAGCAGTCAACAGGGCAGGGGAAACACCATATATTTT. Its translation: CASSQQGRGNTIYF.

The gene calls are TRBV9 and TRBJ1-3, with D maybe TRBD1 (6 bases). The V and J ends lost 3 bases and 4 bases respectively, with 14 bases between them. The CDR3 runs to 15 residues. CDR1 is SGDLS and CDR2 is YYNGEE in the germline V gene. The CDR3 region is CASSANPGGGNTIYF. The CDR3 nucleotides are TGTGCCAGCAGCGCCAACCCGGGGGGCGGAAACACCATATATTTT.

The chain couples TRBV7-9 to TRBJ2-5; 9 bases align to TRBD2. The CDR3 length is 15 residues. Germline loops: CDR1 SEHNR, CDR2 FQNEAQ (reference sequence). Trimming took 3 bases from V and 5 from J; bases not matched to a gene: 7. The CDR3 DNA reads TGTGCCAGCAGCTTGGGTAGCGGGGGAAGTGAGACCCAGTACTTC. Amino acid sequence: CASSLGSGGSETQYF.